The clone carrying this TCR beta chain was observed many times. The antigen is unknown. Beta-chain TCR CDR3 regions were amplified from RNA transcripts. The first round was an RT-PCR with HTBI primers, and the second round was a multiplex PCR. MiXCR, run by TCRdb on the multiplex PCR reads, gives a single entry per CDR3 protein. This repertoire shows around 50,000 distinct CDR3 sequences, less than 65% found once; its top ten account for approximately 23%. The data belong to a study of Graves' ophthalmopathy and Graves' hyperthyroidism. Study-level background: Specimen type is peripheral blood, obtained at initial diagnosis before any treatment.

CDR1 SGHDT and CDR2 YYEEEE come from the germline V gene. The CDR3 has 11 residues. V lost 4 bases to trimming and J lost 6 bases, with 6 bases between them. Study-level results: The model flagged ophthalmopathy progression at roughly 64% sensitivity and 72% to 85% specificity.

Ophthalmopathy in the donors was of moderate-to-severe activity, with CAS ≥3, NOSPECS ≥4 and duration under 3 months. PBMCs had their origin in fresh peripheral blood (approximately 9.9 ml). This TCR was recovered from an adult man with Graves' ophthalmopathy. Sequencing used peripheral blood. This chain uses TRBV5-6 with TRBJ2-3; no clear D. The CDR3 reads CASSRADTQYF. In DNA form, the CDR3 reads TGTGCCAGCAGCCGCGCGGATACGCAGTATTTT. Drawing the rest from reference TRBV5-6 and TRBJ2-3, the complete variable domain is DAGVTQSPTHLIKTRGQQVTLRCSPKSGHDTVSWYQQALGQGPQFIFQYYEEEERQRGNFPDRFSGHQFPNYSSELNVNALLLGDSALYLCASSRADTQYFGPGTRLTVL.